This T cell receptor beta chain came from a study of shared clonotypes between healthy human individuals. Regarding this clone: Its antigen remains unknown.

Whole-study results and caveats: In general, naive subsets displayed greater estimated richness than memory subsets did. The naive CD4 repertoires of a handful of donors were compared, and 5% to 6.5% of clonotypes were shared.

Several immunoSEQ plates received, in even portions, the genomic DNA of each subset. As handled by the study authors: Because ImmunoSEQ provided only junction sequences with no quality scores, the filtering differed. Data came from immunoSEQ multiplex PCR; TCRdb stores just in-frame clones and leaves some out. The DNA was the basis for D and trimming; V, J and clone size are from that table. The sample records about 2.4 million clones, approximately 93% being singletons. Trimming removed 1 base from V and 9 bases from J, with 10 bases in between. The CDR3 covers 13 residues. Germline V gene data show CDR1 as MNHNS and CDR2 as SASEGT.

V usage is TRBV6-1 and J usage is TRBJ1-5, with D maybe TRBD1 (5 bases). The source of this sequence is a man between 18 and 35 years old in good health. Some clones in this sample may be carry-over from other donors' samples. Sequencing was done on a sample of naive CD4+ T cells from PBMCs. Subset defined: CD45RA+ positively selected. Written as DNA, the CDR3 is TGTGCCAGCAGTGAAGTAAGGGGATGGCCCCAGCATTTT. This codes for CASSEVRGWPQHF.